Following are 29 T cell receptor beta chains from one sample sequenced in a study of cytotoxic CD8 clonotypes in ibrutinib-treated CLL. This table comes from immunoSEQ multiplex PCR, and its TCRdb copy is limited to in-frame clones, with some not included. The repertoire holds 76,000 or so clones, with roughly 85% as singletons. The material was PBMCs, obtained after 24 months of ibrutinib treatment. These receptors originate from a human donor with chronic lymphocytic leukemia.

The DNA of the CDR3 is TGTGCCAGTAGTATCGGGAGCTCGCAGTACTTC. The encoded protein is CASSIGSSQYF. This rearrangement joins TRBV19 to TRBJ2-7; tentatively, D is TRBD2 (6 bases). The CDR3 covers 11 residues. Trimming took off 3 bases at V and 9 bases at J, with 9 bases between the two ends. Per the germline V gene, CDR1 is LNHDA and CDR2 is SQIVND (reference sequence).

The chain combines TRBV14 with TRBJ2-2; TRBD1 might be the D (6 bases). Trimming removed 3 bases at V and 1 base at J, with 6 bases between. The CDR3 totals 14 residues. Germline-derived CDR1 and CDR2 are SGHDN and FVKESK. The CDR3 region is CASSHRGNTGELFF. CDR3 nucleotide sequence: TGTGCCAGCAGCCACAGGGGGAACACCGGGGAGCTGTTTTTT.

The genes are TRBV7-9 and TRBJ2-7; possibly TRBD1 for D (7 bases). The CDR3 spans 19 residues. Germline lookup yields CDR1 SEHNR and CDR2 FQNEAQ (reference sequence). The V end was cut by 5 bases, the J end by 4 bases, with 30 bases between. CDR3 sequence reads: CASSPSLRGANLIGYEQYF. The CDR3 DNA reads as TGTGCCAGCAGCCCCAGCCTCAGGGGGGCCAACCTCATTGGGTACGAGCAGTACTTC.

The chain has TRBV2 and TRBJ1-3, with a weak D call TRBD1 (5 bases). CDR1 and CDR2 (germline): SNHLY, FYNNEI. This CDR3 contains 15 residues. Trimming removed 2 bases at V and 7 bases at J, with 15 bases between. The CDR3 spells CASSEQRGLRNTIYF. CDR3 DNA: TGTGCCAGCAGTGAACAGAGGGGACTGAGGAACACCATATATTTT. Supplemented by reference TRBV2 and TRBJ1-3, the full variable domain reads EPEVTQTPSHQVTQMGQEVILRCVPISNHLYFYWYRQILGQKVEFLVSFYNNEISEKSEIFDDQFSVERPDGSNFTLKIRSTKLEDSAMYFCASSEQRGLRNTIYFGEGSWLTVV.

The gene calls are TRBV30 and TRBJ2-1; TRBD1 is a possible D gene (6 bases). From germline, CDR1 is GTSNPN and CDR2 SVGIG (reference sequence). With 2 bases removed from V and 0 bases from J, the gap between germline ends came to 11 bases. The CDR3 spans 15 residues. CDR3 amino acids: CAWSTTGSSYNEQFF. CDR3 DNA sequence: TGTGCCTGGAGTACAACAGGGAGCTCCTACAATGAGCAGTTCTTC.

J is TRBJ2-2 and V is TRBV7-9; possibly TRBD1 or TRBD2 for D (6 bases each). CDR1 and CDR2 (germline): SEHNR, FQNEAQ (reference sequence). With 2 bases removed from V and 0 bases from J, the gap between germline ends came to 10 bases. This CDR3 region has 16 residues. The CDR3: CASSLIGGANTGELFF. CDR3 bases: TGTGCCAGCAGCTTAATCGGGGGCGCGAACACCGGGGAGCTGTTTTTT.

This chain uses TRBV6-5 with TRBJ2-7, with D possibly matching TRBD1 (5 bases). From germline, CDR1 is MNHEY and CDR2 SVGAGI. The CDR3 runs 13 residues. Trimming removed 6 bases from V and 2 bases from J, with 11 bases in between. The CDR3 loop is CASRRTPAYEQYF. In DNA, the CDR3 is TGTGCCAGCAGAAGGACACCAGCCTACGAGCAGTACTTC.

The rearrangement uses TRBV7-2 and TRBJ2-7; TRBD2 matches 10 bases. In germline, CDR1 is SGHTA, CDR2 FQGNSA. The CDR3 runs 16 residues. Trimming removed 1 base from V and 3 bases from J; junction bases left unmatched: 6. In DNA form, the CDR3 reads TGTGCCAGCAGCTTAGGGGCTAGCGGGAGCGACTACGAGCAGTACTTC. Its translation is CASSLGASGSDYEQYF.

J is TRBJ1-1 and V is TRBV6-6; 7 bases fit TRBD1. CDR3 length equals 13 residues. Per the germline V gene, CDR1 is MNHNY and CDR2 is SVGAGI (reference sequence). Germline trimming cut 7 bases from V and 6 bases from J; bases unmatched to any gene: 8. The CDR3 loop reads CASKGSTGSEAFF. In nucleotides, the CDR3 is TGTGCCAGCAAAGGATCGACAGGGTCTGAAGCTTTCTTT.

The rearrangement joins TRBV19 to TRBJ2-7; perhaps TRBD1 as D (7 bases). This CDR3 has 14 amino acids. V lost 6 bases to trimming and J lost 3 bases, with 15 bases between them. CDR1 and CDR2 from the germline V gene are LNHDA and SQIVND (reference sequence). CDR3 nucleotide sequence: TGTGCCAGTAGCCCCCGACAGGGACTCTACGAGCAGTACTTC. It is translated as CASSPRQGLYEQYF.

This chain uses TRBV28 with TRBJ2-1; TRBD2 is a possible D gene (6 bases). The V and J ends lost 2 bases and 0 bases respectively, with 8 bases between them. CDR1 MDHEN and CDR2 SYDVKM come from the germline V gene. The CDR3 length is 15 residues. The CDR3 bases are TGTGCCAGCAGTTTAACGGGAGACTCCTACAATGAGCAGTTCTTC. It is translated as CASSLTGDSYNEQFF.

CDR3 loop: CASRNLPPTGELFF. CDR3 sequence (DNA): TGTGCCAGCAGAAACCTCCCTCCCACCGGGGAGCTGTTTTTT. The chain carries TRBV6-6 and TRBJ2-2, with unresolved D. This CDR3 is 14 amino acids long. V dropped 6 bases and J dropped 4 bases, with 12 bases sitting between them. Germline CDR1 MNHNY, CDR2 SVGAGI (reference sequence).

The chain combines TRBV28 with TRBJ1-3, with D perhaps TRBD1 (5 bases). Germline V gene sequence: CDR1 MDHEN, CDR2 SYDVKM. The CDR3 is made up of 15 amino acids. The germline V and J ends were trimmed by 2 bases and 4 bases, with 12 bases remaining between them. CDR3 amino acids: CASSLGAVGGNTIYF. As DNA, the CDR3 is TGTGCCAGCAGTTTAGGGGCAGTTGGAGGAAACACCATATATTTT.

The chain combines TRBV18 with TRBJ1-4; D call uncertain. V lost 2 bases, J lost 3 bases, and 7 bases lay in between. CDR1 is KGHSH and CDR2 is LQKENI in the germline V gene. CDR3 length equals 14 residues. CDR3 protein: CASSPYAPNEKLFF. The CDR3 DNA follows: TGTGCCAGCTCACCATATGCCCCTAATGAAAAACTGTTTTTT.

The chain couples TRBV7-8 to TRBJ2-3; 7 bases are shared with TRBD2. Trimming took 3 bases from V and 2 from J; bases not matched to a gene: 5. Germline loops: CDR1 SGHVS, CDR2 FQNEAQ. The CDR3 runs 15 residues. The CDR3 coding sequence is TGTGCCAGCAGCTTTACAGCGGGGTACACAGATACGCAGTATTTT. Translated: CASSFTAGYTDTQYF. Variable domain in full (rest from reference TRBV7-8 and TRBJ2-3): GAGVSQSPRYKVAKRGQDVALRCDPISGHVSLFWYQQALGQGPEFLTYFQNEAQLDKSGLPSDRFFAERPEGSVSTLKIQRTQQEDSAVYLCASSFTAGYTDTQYFGPGTRLTVL.

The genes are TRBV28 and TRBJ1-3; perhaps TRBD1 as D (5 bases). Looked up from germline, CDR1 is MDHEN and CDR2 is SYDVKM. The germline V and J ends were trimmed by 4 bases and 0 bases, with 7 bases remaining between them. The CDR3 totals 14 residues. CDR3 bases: TGTGCCAGCAGTTCCCAGGGCTCTGGAAACACCATATATTTT. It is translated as CASSSQGSGNTIYF. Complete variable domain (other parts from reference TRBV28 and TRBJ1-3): DVKVTQSSRYLVKRTGEKVFLECVQDMDHENMFWYRQDPGLGLRLIYFSYDVKMKEKGDIPEGYSVSREKKERFSLILESASTNQTSMYLCASSSQGSGNTIYFGEGSWLTVV.

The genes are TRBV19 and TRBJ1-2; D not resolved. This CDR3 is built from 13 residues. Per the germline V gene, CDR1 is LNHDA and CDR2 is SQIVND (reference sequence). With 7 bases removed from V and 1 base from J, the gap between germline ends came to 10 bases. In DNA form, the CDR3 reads TGTGCCAGTACCCCGGACCGTAACTATGGCTACACCTTC. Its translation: CASTPDRNYGYTF. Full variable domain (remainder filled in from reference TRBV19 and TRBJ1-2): DGGITQSPKYLFRKEGQNVTLSCEQNLNHDAMYWYRQDPGQGLRLIYYSQIVNDFQKGDIAEGYSVSREKKESFPLTVTSAQKNPTAFYLCASTPDRNYGYTFGSGTRLTVV.

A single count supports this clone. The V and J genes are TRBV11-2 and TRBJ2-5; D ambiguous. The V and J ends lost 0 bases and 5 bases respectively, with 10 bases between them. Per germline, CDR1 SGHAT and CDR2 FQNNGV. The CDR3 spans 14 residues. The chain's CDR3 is CASSLDLVGETQYF. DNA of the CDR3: TGTGCCAGCAGCTTAGATCTTGTGGGTGAGACCCAGTACTTC.

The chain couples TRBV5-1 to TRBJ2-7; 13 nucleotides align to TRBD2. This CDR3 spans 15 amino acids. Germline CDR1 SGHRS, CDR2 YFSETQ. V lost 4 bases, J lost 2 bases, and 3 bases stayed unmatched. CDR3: CASSIGTSGTYEQYF. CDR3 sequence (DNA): TGCGCCAGCAGCATAGGGACTAGCGGGACCTACGAGCAGTACTTC.

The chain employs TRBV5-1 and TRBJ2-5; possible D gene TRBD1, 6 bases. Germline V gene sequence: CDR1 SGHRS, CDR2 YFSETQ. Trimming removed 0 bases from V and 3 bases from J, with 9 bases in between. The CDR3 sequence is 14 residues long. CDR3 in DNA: TGCGCCAGCAGCTTGGTAGGGGGAGAAGAGACCCAGTACTTC. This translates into CASSLVGGEETQYF.

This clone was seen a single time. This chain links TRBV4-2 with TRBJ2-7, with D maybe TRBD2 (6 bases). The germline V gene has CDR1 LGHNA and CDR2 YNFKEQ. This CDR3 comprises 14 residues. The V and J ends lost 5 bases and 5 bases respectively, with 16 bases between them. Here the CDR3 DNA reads TGTGCCAGCAGCGAAGGAGGGAGCAGGGACGAGCAGTACTTC. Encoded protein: CASSEGGSRDEQYF.

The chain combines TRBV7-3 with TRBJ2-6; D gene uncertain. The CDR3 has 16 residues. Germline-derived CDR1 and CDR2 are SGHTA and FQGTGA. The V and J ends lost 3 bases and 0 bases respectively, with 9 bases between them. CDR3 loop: CASSFPLSSGANVLTF. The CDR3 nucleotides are TGTGCCAGCAGCTTCCCCCTTTCCTCTGGGGCCAACGTCCTGACTTTC.

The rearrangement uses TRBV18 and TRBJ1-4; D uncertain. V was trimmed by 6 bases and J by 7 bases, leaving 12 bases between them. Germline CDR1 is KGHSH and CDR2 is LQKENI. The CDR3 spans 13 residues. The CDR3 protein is CASSMEVAEKLFF. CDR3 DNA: TGTGCCAGCTCCATGGAGGTGGCTGAAAAACTGTTTTTT.

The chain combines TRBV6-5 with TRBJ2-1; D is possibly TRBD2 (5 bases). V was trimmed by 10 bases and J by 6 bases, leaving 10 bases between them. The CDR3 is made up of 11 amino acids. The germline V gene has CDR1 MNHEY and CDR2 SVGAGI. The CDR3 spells CATGGLNEQFF. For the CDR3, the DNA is TGTGCCACGGGTGGACTCAATGAGCAGTTCTTC.

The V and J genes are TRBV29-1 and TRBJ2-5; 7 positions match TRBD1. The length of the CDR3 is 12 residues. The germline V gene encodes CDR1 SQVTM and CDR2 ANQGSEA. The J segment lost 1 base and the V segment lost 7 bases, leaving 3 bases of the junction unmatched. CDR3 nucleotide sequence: TGCAGCGGGGGACAGATCCAAGAGACCCAGTACTTC. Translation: CSGGQIQETQYF. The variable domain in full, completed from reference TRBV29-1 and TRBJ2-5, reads SAVISQKPSRDICQRGTSLTIQCQVDSQVTMMFWYRQQPGQSLTLIATANQGSEATYESGFVIDKFPISRPNLTFSTLTVSNMSPEDSSIYLCSGGQIQETQYFGPGTRLLVL.

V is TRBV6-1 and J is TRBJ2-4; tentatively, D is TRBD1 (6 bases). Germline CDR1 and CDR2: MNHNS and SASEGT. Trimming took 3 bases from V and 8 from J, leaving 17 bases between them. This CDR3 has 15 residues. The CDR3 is CASSETGARSHIQYF. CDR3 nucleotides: TGTGCCAGCAGTGAGACAGGAGCGAGGTCGCACATTCAGTACTTC.

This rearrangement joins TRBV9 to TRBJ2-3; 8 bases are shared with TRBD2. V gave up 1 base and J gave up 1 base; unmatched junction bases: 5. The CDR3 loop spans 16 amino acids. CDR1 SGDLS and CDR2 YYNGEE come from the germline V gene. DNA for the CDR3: TGTGCCAGCAGCGTATTGACTAGCGCGGGCACAGATACGCAGTATTTT. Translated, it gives CASSVLTSAGTDTQYF.

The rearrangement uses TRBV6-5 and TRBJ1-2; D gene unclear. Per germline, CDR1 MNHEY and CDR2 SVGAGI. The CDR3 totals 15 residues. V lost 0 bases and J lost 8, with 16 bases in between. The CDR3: CASSYSSTTDAGYTF. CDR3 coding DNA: TGTGCCAGCAGTTACTCGAGCACAACGGACGCCGGCTACACCTTC.

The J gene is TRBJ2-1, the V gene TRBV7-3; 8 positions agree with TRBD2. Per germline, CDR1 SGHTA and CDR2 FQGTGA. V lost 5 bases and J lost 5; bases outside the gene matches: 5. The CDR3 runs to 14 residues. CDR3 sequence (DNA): TGTGCCAGCAGCAAGGGACTAGGGGACAATGAGCAGTTCTTC. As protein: CASSKGLGDNEQFF.